This T cell receptor beta chain was sequenced for a study of a mutant IDH1 vaccine in newly diagnosed glioma (dated by TCRdb to the early 2020s). Study-wide context: In the chemotherapy-containing groups, vaccination started alongside temozolomide cycles, whereas in patients who had radiotherapy alone it started 4-6 weeks after radiotherapy. Longitudinal TCRB deep sequencing was performed for about two dozen treated patients wherever samples were available for exploratory analyses. The week-35 safety follow-up was designated visit V12, and the week-47 end of study was designated visit V13. Of the approximately 35 treated patients, roughly 60% were male and approximately 38% were female, and a mean age of roughly 41 years was recorded. Prior to enrollment, standard therapy consisting of radiotherapy alone, temozolomide alone, or radiochemotherapy with temozolomide had been administered to patients, with the combination being received by most patients. Peripheral blood samples were drawn at six visits, namely V03 (baseline), V05, V07, V10, V12 and V13. Points the paper makes about the study in general: Pseudoprogression appeared unrelated to alterations in the top peripheral T cell clonotypes detected by TCRB sequencing. Selection of PBMC samples for TCRB deep sequencing was based on availability. According to the authors, sample limitations meant that analyses of patient blood samples could not be reproduced. Across multiple MHC alleles, vaccine-induced immune responses were seen in more than 90% of patients.

In light of the paper, this sample's time point label describes: week 35, safety follow-up. Each vaccine dose, consisting of 300 ug of a 20-mer mutant IDH1 peptide in Montanide, was administered subcutaneously with topical imiquimod. Patients received eight vaccinations in weeks 1, 3, 5, 7, 11, 15, 19 and 23, corresponding to visits V03 through V10. Newly diagnosed WHO grade 3 or 4 IDH1-mutant astrocytomas showing loss of nuclear ATRX were present in the donors. The samples were drawn from NOA16, a multicentre, single-arm, open-label phase I trial in Germany that tested a mutant IDH1 peptide vaccine in humans for the first time. Genomic DNA for TCRB sequencing was isolated from EDTA blood with the DNeasy Blood and Tissue Kit. The library was produced with the immunoSEQ multiplex PCR assay. Following the manufacturer's protocol, the hsTCRB Kit was used to amplify rearranged TCR beta chain sequences. Sequencing of TCRB libraries was carried out on an Illumina MiSeq. On the authors' methods: The proprietary platform of the kit vendor was used for demultiplexing, trimming and gene mapping. As stored in TCRdb, this immuneACCESS dataset retains in-frame rearrangements with V and J assigned. A fraction of the clones does not appear; measured against another copy, unresolved V genes explain less than half of the discrepancy, and the remainder lacks a known reason. The DNA was the basis for D and trimming; V, J and clone size are from that table. This sample holds approximately 47,000 clones; around 89% were observed only once. Around 6% of the sample is taken by the ten largest.

On this clone itself: The antigen it recognizes is unknown. No base quality values were provided; no much bigger clone lies one nucleotide off.

From cysteine to phenylalanine, the CDR3 is 16 amino acids long. CDR3 DNA only is kept here, 48 bases in frame from base 1. V was cut back by 1 base and J by 1 base, leaving a gap of 13 bases between them. CDR1 and CDR2 are drawn from the germline V gene: SGHDT, YYEEEE. This TCR was sampled from a middle-aged woman with glioma. Recombination joined TRBV5-6 with TRBJ2-3; the D gene is unclear. The specimen was PBMCs, collected from a glioma patient whose treatment included an IDH1 peptide vaccine. The bases are TGTGCCAGCAGCTTGATAGTTAGTTCGCGCACAGATACGCAGTATTTT. This yields the protein CASSLIVSSRTDTQYF.